The 7 T cell receptor beta chains below were found in one sample sequenced in a study of T cells in localized non-small cell lung cancer (dated by TCRdb to 2020 to 2021). The library relied on the immunoSEQ multiplex PCR assay. Drawn from immuneACCESS, this table holds only the in-frame rearrangements with V and J called that TCRdb kept. Clones are partly lost; checked studies trace under half to an unresolved V gene and leave the rest unexplained. A total of approximately 33,000 clones appear in this sample, roughly 87% of them only once. The ten largest account for about 7.7% of the sample. The source was peripheral blood, collected before any cancer treatment. The receptors here all came from a woman aged 40-69 years with stage I lung adenocarcinoma.

CDR3 bases: TGCGCCAGCAGCCCGGGGGGATCAACTAATGAAAAACTGTTTTTT. Its protein product is CASSPGGSTNEKLFF. V usage is TRBV5-1 and J usage is TRBJ1-4; the D gene is possibly TRBD1 (5 bases). The ends were cut back, 4 bases at V and 0 bases at J, with 10 bases in the middle. The CDR3 has 15 residues. Germline V gene sequence: CDR1 SGHRS, CDR2 YFSETQ.

This CDR3 reads CASSPSLFGVTDTEAFF. The CDR3 DNA is TGTGCCAGCTCACCAAGTCTTTTCGGTGTGACCGACACTGAAGCTTTCTTT. The rearrangement uses TRBV18 and TRBJ1-1; no reliable D call. The CDR3 has 17 residues. Germline CDR1 reads KGHSH; CDR2 reads LQKENI. V lost 2 bases and J 3 bases, leaving 19 bases between the germline ends.

In DNA, the CDR3 is TGCGCCAAGCATATACTTTTGGCGGGGACCTACAATGAGCAGTTCTTC. Translating gives CAKHILLAGTYNEQFF. The chain has TRBV10-1 and TRBJ2-1; D may be TRBD2 (6 bases). The CDR3 has 16 amino acids. Germline V gene sequence: CDR1 WNHNN, CDR2 SYGVQD (reference sequence). Trimming removed 10 bases at V and 2 bases at J, with 21 bases between.

The chain has TRBV7-3 and TRBJ2-7, with TRBD1 identical over 8 bases. V was pared by 5 bases and J by 2 bases, with 8 bases of the junction left unmatched. This CDR3 is built from 15 residues. Germline CDR1 is SGHTA and CDR2 is FQGTGA. Here the CDR3 DNA reads TGTGCCAGCAGCCTGGCAGCAGGGGGCCCCTACGAGCAGTACTTC. It encodes CASSLAAGGPYEQYF.

This clone was detected only a few times. The chain has TRBV6-1 and TRBJ2-3; 7 nucleotides agree with TRBD1. Germline trimming cut 4 bases from V and 4 bases from J; bases unmatched to any gene: 2. The CDR3 has 13 residues. CDR1 MNHNS and CDR2 SASEGT come from the germline V gene. Here the CDR3 reads CASSGQGPDTQYF. The CDR3 bases are TGTGCCAGCAGTGGACAGGGACCAGATACGCAGTATTTT.

The chain links TRBV4-1 to TRBJ2-1; 7 bases align to TRBD2. Germline values: CDR1 MGHRA, CDR2 YSYEKL. After removal of 0 bases from V and 9 bases from J, the junction contained 17 bases not matched to a gene. This CDR3 contains 18 residues. The CDR3 is CASSQEGAGWGGGSEQFF. DNA for the CDR3: TGCGCCAGCAGCCAAGAAGGCGCGGGATGGGGGGGTGGAAGTGAGCAGTTCTTC.

The rearrangement uses TRBV1 and TRBJ1-1; the D call TRBD1 from the table was never checked on the DNA. TRBV1 represents a pseudogene. CDR3 length equals 18 residues. CDR3: CTSSQDAGPKKRGTEAFF. Here the CDR3 DNA reads TGCACCAGCAGCCAAGATGCCGGGCCCAAGAAAAGGGGCACTGAAGCTTTCTTT.